This is a list of T cell receptor beta chains from one sample in a study of cytomegalovirus exposure and HLA in healthy donors. Sequencing used immunoSEQ multiplex PCR; TCRdb keeps in-frame clones, though not all of them. The sample includes roughly 150,000 clones, roughly 66% of them seen just once. Sequencing used PBMCs. The receptor source for this set is a woman between 18 and 29 years old in good health and CMV-seronegative. The CDR3 runs from the conserved cysteine through the conserved F or W. A D gene is named only where the DNA matches it firmly. Clone size is stated in some rows and not others, as once, few, many or a class when expanded.

D gene,V gene,clone size,J gene,CDR3 DNA,CDR3 protein
TRBD1,TRBV5-8,.,TRBJ1-1,TGTGCCAGCAGCACCCTGACAGGGGAAGCTTTCTTT,CASSTLTGEAFF
TRBD2,TRBV7-9,.,TRBJ2-3,TGTGCCAGCAGCTTAAGGACTAGTTGGGGAACTAGCACAGATACGCAGTATTTT,CASSLRTSWGTSTDTQYF
.,TRBV7-8,.,TRBJ1-1,TGTGCCAGCAGCCCCTTCAACACTGAAGCTTTCTTT,CASSPFNTEAFF
.,TRBV6-1,.,TRBJ2-4,TGTGCCAGCAGTGGAGGACAGTTCCGGAGCATTCAGTACTTC,CASSGGQFRSIQYF
.,TRBV6-5,.,TRBJ1-2,TGTGCCAGCTACGCCCGGGACACGCACCCTTATGGCTACACCTTC,CASYARDTHPYGYTF
TRBD1,TRBV9,.,TRBJ2-5,TGTGCCAGCAGCGTACGAACAGGGGGACAAGAGACCCAGTACTTC,CASSVRTGGQETQYF
.,TRBV28,.,TRBJ2-7,TGTGCCAGCGGACATCAGTACGAGCAGTACTTC,CASGHQYEQYF
TRBD2,TRBV7-2,few,TRBJ2-1,TGTGCCAGCTCCCGGACTAGCGGGAGCGATGAGCAGTTCTTC,CASSRTSGSDEQFF
.,TRBV10-3,.,TRBJ1-4,TGTGCCATTAGTGAGTCGAGCAGGGGTGAAAAACTGTTTTTT,CAISESSRGEKLFF
.,TRBV2,.,TRBJ1-4,TGTGCCAGCCTGCGTACAACTAATGAAAAACTGTTTTTT,CASLRTTNEKLFF
TRBD2,TRBV19,.,TRBJ2-1,TGTGCCAGCTCTAGCGGGAGGGACAATGAGCAGTTCTTC,CASSSGRDNEQFF
TRBD1,TRBV6-5,.,TRBJ1-1,TGTGCCAGCAGTTACTCTGGGACAGGTAACACTGAAGCTTTCTTT,CASSYSGTGNTEAFF
.,TRBV15,.,TRBJ2-1,TGTGCCACCAGCAGAGATGAGGATGAGCAGTTCTTC,CATSRDEDEQFF
TRBD2,TRBV5-1,few,TRBJ2-1,TGCGCCAGCAGCCCTCGGACTAGCGGGAGTCCCTACAATGAGCAGTTCTTC,CASSPRTSGSPYNEQFF
.,TRBV9,.,TRBJ1-1,TGTGCCAGCAGCGTGGAGGGTGGTGAAGCTTTCTTT,CASSVEGGEAFF
.,TRBV5-1,.,TRBJ1-4,TGCGCCAGCAGCTTGACAGGGTACTCAAATGAAAAACTGTTTTTT,CASSLTGYSNEKLFF
.,TRBV6-6,.,TRBJ2-1,TGTGCCAGCAGTTACGGCGGAGGGGCTAGGAATGAGCAGTTCTTC,CASSYGGGARNEQFF
.,TRBV7-9,.,TRBJ2-5,TGTGCCAGCAGCTCACAGGACGAAACCGGGGAGACCCAGTACTTC,CASSSQDETGETQYF
.,TRBV7-2,few,TRBJ2-3,TGTGCCAGCAGCTTAGCAGGTTCCAGGGGAGATACGCAGTATTTT,CASSLAGSRGDTQYF
.,TRBV29-1,.,TRBJ2-3,TGCAGCGTCGCCATGGGGCACAGATCCACAGATACGCAGTATTTT,CSVAMGHRSTDTQYF
TRBD2,TRBV6-5,.,TRBJ2-7,TGTGCCAGCAGTTACAGGATCAGCGGGGGCTACGAGCAGTACTTC,CASSYRISGGYEQYF
.,TRBV5-1,.,TRBJ2-7,TGCGCCAGCTCGGTAGGGTCGGGGTACGAGCAGTACTTC,CASSVGSGYEQYF
.,TRBV11-3,.,TRBJ1-1,TGTGCCAGCAGCTACAACAGGGCTCTGAACACTGAAGCTTTCTTT,CASSYNRALNTEAFF
.,TRBV6-1,.,TRBJ1-2,TGTGCCAGCGAGCGGCAGGGGTTTAACTATGGCTACACCTTC,CASERQGFNYGYTF
.,TRBV5-4,.,TRBJ1-1,TGTGCCAGCAGCCCCGGGACACTAAGCATGAACACTGAAGCTTTCTTT,CASSPGTLSMNTEAFF
TRBD1,TRBV5-6,once,TRBJ2-3,TGTGCCAGCAGCTTGGTAGGGACAGCGGACACAGATACGCAGTATTTT,CASSLVGTADTDTQYF
.,TRBV7-9,.,TRBJ2-1,TGTGCCAGCAGCCTCTTCGGGGTTAGCTCCTACAATGAGCAGTTCTTC,CASSLFGVSSYNEQFF
TRBD2,TRBV18,once,TRBJ2-1,TGTGCCAGCTCACCACTAGCGGGCTACAATGAGCAGTTCTTC,CASSPLAGYNEQFF
.,TRBV19,few,TRBJ1-3,TGTGCCAGTAGTCCGCGTGGGGCGGGAGCCTCTGGAAACACCATATATTTT,CASSPRGAGASGNTIYF
.,TRBV13,few,TRBJ2-7,TGTGCCAGCAGGAACAGGTTTTCCTACGAGCAGTACTTC,CASRNRFSYEQYF
TRBD1,TRBV7-3,.,TRBJ1-6,TGTGCCAGCAGCTTACGACAGGGAGGATCACCCCTCCACTTT,CASSLRQGGSPLHF
.,TRBV19,few,TRBJ2-6,TGTGCCAGTAGCACAGGCCGCTCTGGGGCCAACGTCCTGACTTTC,CASSTGRSGANVLTF
.,TRBV7-2,.,TRBJ2-3,TGTGCCAGCAGCCCAAGGGGGTTTTTGGGAGATACGCAGTATTTT,CASSPRGFLGDTQYF
TRBD2,TRBV7-3,.,TRBJ2-1,TGTGCCAGCAGCTCCTCGAATAGCGGGAACAATGAGCAGTTCTTC,CASSSSNSGNNEQFF